This T cell receptor beta chain appears in the sequencing data of a study of OX40 agonist ivuxolimab in advanced cancers. V was pared by 2 bases and J by 2 bases, with 7 bases between. Germline CDR1 is SGHRS and CDR2 is YFSETQ. The CDR3 covers 13 residues. Profiling relied on immunoSEQ multiplex PCR, and the TCRdb table lists in-frame clones only, not all of them. The profile covers roughly 66,000 clones, with roughly 87% appearing a single time and 2.5% taken by the ten largest. This clonotype was obtained from an adult with an advanced solid tumor such as melanoma, head and neck, liver or kidney cancer. The specimen comprised CD4+ or CD8+ T cells sorted from blood, sampled in a trial of the OX40 agonist ivuxolimab. The chain joins TRBV5-1 to TRBJ2-5; D is possibly TRBD2 (5 bases). CDR3 residues: CASSFGVQETQYF. CDR3 coding DNA: TGCGCCAGCAGCTTCGGGGTACAAGAGACCCAGTACTTC.